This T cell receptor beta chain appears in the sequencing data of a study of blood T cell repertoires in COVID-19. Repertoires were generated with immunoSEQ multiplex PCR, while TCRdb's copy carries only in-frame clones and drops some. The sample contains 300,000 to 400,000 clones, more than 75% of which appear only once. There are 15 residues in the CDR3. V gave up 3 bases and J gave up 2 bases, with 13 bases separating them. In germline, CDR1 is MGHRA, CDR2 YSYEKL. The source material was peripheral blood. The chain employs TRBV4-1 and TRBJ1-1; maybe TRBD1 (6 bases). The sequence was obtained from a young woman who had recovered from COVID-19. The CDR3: CASSQTGRDNTEAFF. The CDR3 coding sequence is TGCGCCAGCAGCCAGACAGGTAGAGATAACACTGAAGCTTTCTTT.